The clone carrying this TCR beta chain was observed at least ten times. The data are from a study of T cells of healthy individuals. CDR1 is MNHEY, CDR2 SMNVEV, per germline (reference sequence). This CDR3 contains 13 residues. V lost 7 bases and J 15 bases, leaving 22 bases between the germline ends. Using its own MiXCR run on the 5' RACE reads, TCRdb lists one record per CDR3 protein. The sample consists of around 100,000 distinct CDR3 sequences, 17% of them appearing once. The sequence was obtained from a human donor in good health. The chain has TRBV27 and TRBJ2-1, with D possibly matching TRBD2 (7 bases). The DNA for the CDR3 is TGTGCCAGCACTCTCCGAGGGGGGACTAATCCGTTCTTC. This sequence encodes CASTLRGGTNPFF.